This TCR beta chain was captured by sequencing in a study of cytotoxic CD8 clonotypes in ibrutinib-treated CLL. With regard to this clone: The antigen is not known.

The CDR3 is 18 residues long. Germline lookup yields CDR1 SGHTA and CDR2 FQGNSA. V lost 1 base and J lost 6; bases outside the gene matches: 10. Sequenced by immunoSEQ multiplex PCR; TCRdb stores in-frame clones only, minus some. The top ten hold 25% to 30% of the sample, which has approximately 140,000 clones, about 80% seen once. Study-level findings and limits: Baseline clonality was higher than in age-matched healthy donors and moved in step with circulating CD8+ T-cell counts.

The receptor comes from a human donor with chronic lymphocytic leukemia. The V call is TRBV7-2, the J call TRBJ2-2; TRBD2 agrees at 11 bases. This sample comprised PBMCs, obtained after 12 months of ibrutinib treatment. CDR3 in amino acids: CASSLVGLAGGWPGELFF. DNA for the CDR3: TGTGCCAGCAGCTTAGTAGGGCTAGCGGGGGGATGGCCCGGGGAGCTGTTTTTT.